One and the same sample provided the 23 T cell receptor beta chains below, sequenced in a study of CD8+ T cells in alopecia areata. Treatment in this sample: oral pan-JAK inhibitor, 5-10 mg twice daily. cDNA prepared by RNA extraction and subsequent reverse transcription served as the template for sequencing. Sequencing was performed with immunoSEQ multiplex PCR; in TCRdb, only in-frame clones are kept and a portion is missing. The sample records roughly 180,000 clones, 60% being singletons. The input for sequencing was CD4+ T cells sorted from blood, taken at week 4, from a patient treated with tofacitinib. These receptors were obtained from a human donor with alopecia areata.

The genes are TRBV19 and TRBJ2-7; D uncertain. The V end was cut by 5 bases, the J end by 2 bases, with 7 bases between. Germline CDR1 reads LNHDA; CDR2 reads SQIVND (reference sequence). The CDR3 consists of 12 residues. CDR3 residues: CASSPNTYEQYF. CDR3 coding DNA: TGTGCCAGTAGTCCGAACACCTACGAGCAGTACTTC. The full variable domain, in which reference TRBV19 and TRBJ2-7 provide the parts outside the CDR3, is DGGITQSPKYLFRKEGQNVTLSCEQNLNHDAMYWYRQDPGQGLRLIYYSQIVNDFQKGDIAEGYSVSREKKESFPLTVTSAQKNPTAFYLCASSPNTYEQYFGPGTRLTVT.

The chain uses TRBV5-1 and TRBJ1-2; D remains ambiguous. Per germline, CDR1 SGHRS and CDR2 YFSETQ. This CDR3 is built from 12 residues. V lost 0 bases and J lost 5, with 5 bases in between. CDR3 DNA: TGCGCCAGCAGCTTGGACGCGTATGGCTACACCTTC. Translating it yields CASSLDAYGYTF.

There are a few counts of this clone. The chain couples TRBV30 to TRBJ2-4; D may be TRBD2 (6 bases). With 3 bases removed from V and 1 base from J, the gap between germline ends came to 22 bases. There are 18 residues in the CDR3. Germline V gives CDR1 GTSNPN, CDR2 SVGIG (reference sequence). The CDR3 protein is CAWSEAGNRVGAKNIQYF. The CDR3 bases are TGTGCCTGGAGCGAGGCGGGGAATCGTGTCGGGGCCAAAAACATTCAGTACTTC. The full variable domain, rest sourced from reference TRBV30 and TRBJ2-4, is SQTIHQWPATLVQPVGSPLSLECTVEGTSNPNLYWYRQAAGRGLQLLFYSVGIGQISSEVPQNLSASRPQDRQFILSSKKLLLSDSGFYLCAWSEAGNRVGAKNIQYFGAGTRLSVL.

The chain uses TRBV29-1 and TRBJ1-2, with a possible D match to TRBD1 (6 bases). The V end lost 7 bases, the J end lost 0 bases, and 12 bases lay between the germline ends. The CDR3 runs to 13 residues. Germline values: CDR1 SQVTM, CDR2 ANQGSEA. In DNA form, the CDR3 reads TGCAGCGCTCTAGACAGGACTAACTATGGCTACACCTTC. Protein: CSALDRTNYGYTF.

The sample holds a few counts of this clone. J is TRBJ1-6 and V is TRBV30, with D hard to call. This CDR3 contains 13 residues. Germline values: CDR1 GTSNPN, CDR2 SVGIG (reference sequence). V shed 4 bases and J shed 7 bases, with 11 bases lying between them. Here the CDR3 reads CAWKPGLNSPLHF. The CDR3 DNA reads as TGTGCCTGGAAGCCTGGGCTGAATTCACCCCTCCACTTT.

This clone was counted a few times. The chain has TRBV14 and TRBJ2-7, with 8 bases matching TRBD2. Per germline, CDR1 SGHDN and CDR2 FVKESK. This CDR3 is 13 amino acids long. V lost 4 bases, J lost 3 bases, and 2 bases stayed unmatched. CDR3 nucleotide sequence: TGTGCCAGCAGCCGTCTAGCGGGCTACGAGCAGTACTTC. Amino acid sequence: CASSRLAGYEQYF.

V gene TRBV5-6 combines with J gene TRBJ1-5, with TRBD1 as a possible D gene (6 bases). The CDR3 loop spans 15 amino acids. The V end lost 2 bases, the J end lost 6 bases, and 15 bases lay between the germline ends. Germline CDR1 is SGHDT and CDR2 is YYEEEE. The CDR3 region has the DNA TGTGCCAGCAGCTTTGGCCTAACAGGGCGTCAGCCCCAGCATTTT. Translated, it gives CASSFGLTGRQPQHF.

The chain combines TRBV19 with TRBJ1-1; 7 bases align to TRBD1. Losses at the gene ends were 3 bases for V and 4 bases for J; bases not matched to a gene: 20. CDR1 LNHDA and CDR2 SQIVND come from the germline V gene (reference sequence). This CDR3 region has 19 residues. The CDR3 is CASSILGNRGQNPITEAFF. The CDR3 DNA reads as TGTGCCAGTAGTATTCTGGGAAACAGGGGTCAAAACCCAATCACTGAAGCTTTCTTT.

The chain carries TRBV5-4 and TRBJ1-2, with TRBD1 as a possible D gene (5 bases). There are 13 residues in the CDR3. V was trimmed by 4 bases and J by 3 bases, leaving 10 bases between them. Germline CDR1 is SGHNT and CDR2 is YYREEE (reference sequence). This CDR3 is CASSTPGDYGYTF. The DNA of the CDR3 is TGTGCCAGCAGCACGCCGGGGGACTATGGCTACACCTTC.

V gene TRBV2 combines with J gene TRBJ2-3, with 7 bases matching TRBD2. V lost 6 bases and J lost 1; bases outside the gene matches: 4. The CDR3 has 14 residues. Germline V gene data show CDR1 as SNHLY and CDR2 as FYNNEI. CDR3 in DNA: TGTGCCAGCAGGACGGGGGGAGGCACAGATACGCAGTATTTT. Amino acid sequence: CASRTGGGTDTQYF. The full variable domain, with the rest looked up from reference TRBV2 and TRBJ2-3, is EPEVTQTPSHQVTQMGQEVILRCVPISNHLYFYWYRQILGQKVEFLVSFYNNEISEKSEIFDDQFSVERPDGSNFTLKIRSTKLEDSAMYFCASRTGGGTDTQYFGPGTRLTVL.

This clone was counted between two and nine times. CDR3 bases: TGTGCCAGCAGCGAGACAGGGGGCGCGGGAGAGACCCAGTACTTC. Translated, it gives CASSETGGAGETQYF. The rearrangement links TRBV6-1 to TRBJ2-5; TRBD1 matches at 10 bases. The CDR3 covers 15 residues. Germline CDR1 is MNHNS and CDR2 is SASEGT. Unmatched junction bases numbered 8, after V lost 6 bases and J lost 4 bases.

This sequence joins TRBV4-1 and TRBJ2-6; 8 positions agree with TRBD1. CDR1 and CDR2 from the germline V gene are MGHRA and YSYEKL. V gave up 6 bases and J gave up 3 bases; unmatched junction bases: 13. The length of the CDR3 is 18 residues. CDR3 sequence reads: CASSLQGAGGVGANVLTF. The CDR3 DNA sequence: TGCGCCAGCAGTCTCCAGGGGGCAGGAGGAGTTGGGGCCAACGTCCTGACTTTC.

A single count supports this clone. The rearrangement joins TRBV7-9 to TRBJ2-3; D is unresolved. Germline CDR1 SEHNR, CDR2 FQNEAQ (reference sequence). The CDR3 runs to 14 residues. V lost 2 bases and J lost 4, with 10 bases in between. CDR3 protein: CASSLFSGSDTQYF. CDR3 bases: TGTGCCAGCAGCTTATTCTCCGGATCAGATACGCAGTATTTT. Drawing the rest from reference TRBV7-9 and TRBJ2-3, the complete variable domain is DTGVSQNPRHKITKRGQNVTFRCDPISEHNRLYWYRQTLGQGPEFLTYFQNEAQLEKSRLLSDRFSAERPKGSFSTLEIQRTEQGDSAMYLCASSLFSGSDTQYFGPGTRLTVL.

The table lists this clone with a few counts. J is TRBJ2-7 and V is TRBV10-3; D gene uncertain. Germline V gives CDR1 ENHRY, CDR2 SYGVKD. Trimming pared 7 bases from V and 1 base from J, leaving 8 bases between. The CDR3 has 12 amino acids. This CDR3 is CAIKGVSYEQYF. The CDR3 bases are TGTGCCATCAAAGGTGTTTCCTACGAGCAGTACTTC.

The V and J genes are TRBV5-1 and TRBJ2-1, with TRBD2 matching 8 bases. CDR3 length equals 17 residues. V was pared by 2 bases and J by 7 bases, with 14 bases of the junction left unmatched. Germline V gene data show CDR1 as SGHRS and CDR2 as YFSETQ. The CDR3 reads CASSFSGGLKTWNEQFF. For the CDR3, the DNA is TGCGCCAGCAGCTTTTCGGGGGGGTTGAAAACTTGGAATGAGCAGTTCTTC.

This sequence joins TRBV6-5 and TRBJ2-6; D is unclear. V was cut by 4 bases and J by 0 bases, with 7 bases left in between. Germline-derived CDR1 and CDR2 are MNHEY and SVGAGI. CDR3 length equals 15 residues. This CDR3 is CASSSPRSGANVLTF. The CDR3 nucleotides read TGTGCCAGCAGTTCCCCACGCTCTGGGGCCAACGTCCTGACTTTC.

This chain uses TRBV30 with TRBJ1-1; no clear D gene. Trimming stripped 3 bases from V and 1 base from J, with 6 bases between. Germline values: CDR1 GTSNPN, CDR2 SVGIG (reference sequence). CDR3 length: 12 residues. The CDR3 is CAWRPRNTEAFF. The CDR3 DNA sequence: TGTGCCTGGAGGCCGCGGAACACTGAAGCTTTCTTT.

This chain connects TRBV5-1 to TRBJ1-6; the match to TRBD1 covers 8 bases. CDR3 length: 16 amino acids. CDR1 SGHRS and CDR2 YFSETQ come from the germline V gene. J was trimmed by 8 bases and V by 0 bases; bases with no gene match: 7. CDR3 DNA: TGCGCCAGCAGCTTGGCCCCGGACAGGGCGGATTCACCCCTCCACTTT. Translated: CASSLAPDRADSPLHF.

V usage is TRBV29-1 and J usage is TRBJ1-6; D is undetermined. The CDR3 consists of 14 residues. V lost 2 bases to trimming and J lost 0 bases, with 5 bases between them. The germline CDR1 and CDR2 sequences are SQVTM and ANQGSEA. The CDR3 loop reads CSVEKSSYNSPLHF. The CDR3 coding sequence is TGCAGCGTTGAAAAGAGCTCCTATAATTCACCCCTCCACTTT.

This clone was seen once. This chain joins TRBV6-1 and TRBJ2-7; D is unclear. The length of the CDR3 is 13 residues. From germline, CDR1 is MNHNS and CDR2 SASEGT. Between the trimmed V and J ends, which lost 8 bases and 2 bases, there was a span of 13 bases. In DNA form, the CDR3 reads TGTGCCAGCTCATGGCTGGGGACCTACGAGCAGTACTTC. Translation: CASSWLGTYEQYF.

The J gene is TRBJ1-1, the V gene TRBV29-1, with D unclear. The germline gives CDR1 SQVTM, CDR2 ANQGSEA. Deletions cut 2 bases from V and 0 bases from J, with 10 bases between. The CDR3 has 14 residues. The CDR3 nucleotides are TGCAGCGTTGAACGGCTGACACTGAACACTGAAGCTTTCTTT. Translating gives CSVERLTLNTEAFF.

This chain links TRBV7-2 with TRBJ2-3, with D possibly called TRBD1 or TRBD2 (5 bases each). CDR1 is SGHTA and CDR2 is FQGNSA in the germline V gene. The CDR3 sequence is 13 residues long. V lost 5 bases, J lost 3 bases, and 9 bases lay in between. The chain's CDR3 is CASSRDLTDTQYF. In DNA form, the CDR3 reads TGTGCCAGCAGCAGGGACCTAACAGATACGCAGTATTTT. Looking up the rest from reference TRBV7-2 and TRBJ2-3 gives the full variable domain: GAGVSQSPSNKVTEKGKDVELRCDPISGHTALYWYRQSLGQGLEFLIYFQGNSAPDKSGLPSDRFSAERTGGSVSTLTIQRTQQEDSAVYLCASSRDLTDTQYFGPGTRLTVL.

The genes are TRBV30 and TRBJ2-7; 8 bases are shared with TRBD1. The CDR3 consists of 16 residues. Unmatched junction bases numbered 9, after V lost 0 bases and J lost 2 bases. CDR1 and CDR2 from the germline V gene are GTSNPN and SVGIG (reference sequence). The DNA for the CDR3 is TGTGCCTGGAGTGTCGTCCTGCGGACAGGGACCTACGAGCAGTACTTC. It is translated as CAWSVVLRTGTYEQYF. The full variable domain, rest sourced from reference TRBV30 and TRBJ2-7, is SQTIHQWPATLVQPVGSPLSLECTVEGTSNPNLYWYRQAAGRGLQLLFYSVGIGQISSEVPQNLSASRPQDRQFILSSKKLLLSDSGFYLCAWSVVLRTGTYEQYFGPGTRLTVT.